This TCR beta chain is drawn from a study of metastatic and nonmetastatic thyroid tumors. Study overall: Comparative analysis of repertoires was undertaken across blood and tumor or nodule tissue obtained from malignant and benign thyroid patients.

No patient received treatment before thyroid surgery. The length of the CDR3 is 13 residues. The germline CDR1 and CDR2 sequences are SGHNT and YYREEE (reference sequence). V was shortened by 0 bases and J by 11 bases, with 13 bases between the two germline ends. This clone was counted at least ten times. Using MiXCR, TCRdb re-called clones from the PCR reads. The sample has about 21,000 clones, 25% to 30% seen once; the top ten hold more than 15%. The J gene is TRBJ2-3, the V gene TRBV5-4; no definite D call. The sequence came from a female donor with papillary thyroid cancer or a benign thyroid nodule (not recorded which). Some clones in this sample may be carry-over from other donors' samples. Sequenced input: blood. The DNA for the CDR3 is TGTGCCAGCAGCTTGGCCGCTCAGGCCTGGCAGTATTTT. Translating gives CASSLAAQAWQYF. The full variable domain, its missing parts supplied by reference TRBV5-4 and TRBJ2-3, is ETGVTQSPTHLIKTRGQQVTLRCSSQSGHNTVSWYQQALGQGPQFIFQYYREEENGRGNFPPRFSGLQFPNYSSELNVNALELDDSALYLCASSLAAQAWQYFGPGTRLTVL.